The 3 T cell receptor beta chains below were found in one sample sequenced in a study of blood T cell repertoires in COVID-19 (dated by TCRdb to 2018 to 2020). To prepare the library, the immunoSEQ multiplex PCR assay was applied. As stored in TCRdb, this immuneACCESS dataset retains in-frame rearrangements with V and J assigned. A fraction of the clones does not appear; measured against another copy, unresolved V genes explain less than half of the discrepancy, and the remainder lacks a known reason. Recorded for this sample are about 230,000 clones; roughly 84% of them occurred a single time. In total, the top ten clones hold approximately 18% of the sample. The specimen sequenced was peripheral blood. The receptors were gathered from a woman aged 80 or over with active or convalescent COVID-19.

This clone was seen once. The chain uses TRBV4-1 and TRBJ2-4; 8 nucleotides align to TRBD1. CDR1 is MGHRA and CDR2 is YSYEKL in the germline V gene. Germline trimming cut 4 bases from V and 7 bases from J; bases unmatched to any gene: 15. This CDR3 comprises 17 residues. The CDR3, as DNA: TGCGCCAGCAGCCCCCTGGGCAGGGGGCAGGGGATCAACATTCAGTACTTC. Its translation is CASSPLGRGQGINIQYF.

This chain connects TRBV4-3 to TRBJ2-2; a weak D match, TRBD2 (7 bases). Per germline, CDR1 LGHNA and CDR2 YSLEER. This CDR3 spans 18 amino acids. The V end lost 0 bases, the J end lost 3 bases, and 17 bases lay between the germline ends. DNA for the CDR3: TGCGCCAGCAGCCAAGATGAGAGGGGAGGGGGAGACACCGGGGAGCTGTTTTTT. Amino acids: CASSQDERGGGDTGELFF.

J is TRBJ2-3 and V is TRBV5-1; possible D gene TRBD1, 6 bases. CDR3 size: 14 residues. V was shortened by 4 bases and J by 0 bases, with 9 bases between the two germline ends. Germline CDR1 SGHRS, CDR2 YFSETQ. The CDR3 region has the DNA TGCGCCAGCAGCCGAGGACAGAGCACAGATACGCAGTATTTT. The encoded protein is CASSRGQSTDTQYF.